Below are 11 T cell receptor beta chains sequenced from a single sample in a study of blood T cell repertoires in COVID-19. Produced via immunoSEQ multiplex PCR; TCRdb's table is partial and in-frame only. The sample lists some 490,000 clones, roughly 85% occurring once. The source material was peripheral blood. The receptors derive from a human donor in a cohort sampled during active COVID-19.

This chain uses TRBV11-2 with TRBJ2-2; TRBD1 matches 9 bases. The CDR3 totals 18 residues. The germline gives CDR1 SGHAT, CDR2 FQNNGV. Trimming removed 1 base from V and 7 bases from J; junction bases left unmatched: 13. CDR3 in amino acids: CASSLANRGLSSVGELFF. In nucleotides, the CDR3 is TGTGCCAGCAGCTTAGCTAACAGGGGGCTCAGTTCTGTCGGGGAGCTGTTTTTT. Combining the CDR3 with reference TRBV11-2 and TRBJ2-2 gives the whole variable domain EAGVAQSPRYKIIEKRQSVAFWCNPISGHATLYWYQQILGQGPKLLIQFQNNGVVDDSQLPKDRFSAERLKGVDSTLKIQPAKLEDSAVYLCASSLANRGLSSVGELFFGEGSRLTVL.

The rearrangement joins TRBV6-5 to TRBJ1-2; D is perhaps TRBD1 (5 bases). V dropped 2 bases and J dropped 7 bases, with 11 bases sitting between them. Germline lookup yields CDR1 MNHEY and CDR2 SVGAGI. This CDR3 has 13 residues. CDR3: CASSYPGGVGYTF. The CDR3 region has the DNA TGTGCCAGCAGTTACCCGGGGGGGGTTGGCTACACCTTC.

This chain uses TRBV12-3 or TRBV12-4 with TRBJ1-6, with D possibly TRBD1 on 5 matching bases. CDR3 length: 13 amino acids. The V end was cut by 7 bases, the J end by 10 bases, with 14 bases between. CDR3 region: CASNYWGGSPLHF. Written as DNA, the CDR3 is TGTGCCAGCAACTACTGGGGCGGCTCACCCCTCCACTTT.

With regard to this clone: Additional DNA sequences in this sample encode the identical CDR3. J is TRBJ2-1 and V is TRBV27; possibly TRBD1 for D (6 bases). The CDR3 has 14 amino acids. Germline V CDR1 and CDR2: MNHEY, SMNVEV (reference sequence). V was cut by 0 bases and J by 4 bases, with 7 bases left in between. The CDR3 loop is CASSLSRGYNEQFF. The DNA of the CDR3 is TGTGCCAGCAGTTTATCCAGGGGTTACAATGAGCAGTTCTTC.

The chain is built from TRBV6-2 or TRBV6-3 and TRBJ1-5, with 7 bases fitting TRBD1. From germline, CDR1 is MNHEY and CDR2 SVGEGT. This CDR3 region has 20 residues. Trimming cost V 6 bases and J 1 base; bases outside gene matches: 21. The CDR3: CASSIRSVRGIIGSNQPQHF. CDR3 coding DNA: TGTGCCAGCAGCATCAGGTCAGTCAGGGGGATAATTGGGAGCAATCAGCCCCAGCATTTT.

The CDR3 bases are TGTGCCAGCAGCCTCGGGACAGCGTCGGGCTACACCTTC. It specifies CASSLGTASGYTF. The V call is TRBV7-9, the J call TRBJ1-2; TRBD1 agrees at 7 bases. The ends lost 5 bases at V and 8 bases at J; junction bases unmatched: 8. From germline, CDR1 is SEHNR and CDR2 FQNEAQ (reference sequence). This CDR3 has 13 amino acids.

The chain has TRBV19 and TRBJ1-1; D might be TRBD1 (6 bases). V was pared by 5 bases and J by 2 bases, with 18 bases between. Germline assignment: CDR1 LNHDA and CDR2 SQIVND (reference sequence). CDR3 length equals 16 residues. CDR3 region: CASSPRLVGTNTEAFF. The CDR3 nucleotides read TGTGCCAGTAGTCCTCGTCTCGTGGGGACAAACACTGAAGCTTTCTTT.

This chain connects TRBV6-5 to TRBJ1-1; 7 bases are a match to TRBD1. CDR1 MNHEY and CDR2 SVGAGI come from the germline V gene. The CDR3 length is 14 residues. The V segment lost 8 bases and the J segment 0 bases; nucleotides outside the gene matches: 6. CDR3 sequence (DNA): TGTGCCAGCGCCCCAAGGGGGCTGAACACTGAAGCTTTCTTT. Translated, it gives CASAPRGLNTEAFF.

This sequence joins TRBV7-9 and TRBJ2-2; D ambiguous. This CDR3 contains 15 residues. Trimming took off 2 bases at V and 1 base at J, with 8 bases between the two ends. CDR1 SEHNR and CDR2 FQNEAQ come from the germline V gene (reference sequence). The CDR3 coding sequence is TGTGCCAGCAGCTTACTATCAGGGAACACCGGGGAGCTGTTTTTT. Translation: CASSLLSGNTGELFF.

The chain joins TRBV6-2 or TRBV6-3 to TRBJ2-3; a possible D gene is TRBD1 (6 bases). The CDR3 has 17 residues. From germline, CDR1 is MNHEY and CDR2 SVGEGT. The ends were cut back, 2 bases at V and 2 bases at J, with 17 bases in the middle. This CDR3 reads CASSYPGRGFDTDTQYF. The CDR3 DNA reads TGTGCCAGCAGTTACCCGGGCAGGGGCTTCGACACAGATACGCAGTATTTT.

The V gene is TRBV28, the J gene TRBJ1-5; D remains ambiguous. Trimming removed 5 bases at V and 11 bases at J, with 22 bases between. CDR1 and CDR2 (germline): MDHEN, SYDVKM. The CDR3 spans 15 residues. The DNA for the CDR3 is TGTGCCAGCAGTCGACCGGAAGGCCGGGTAATGACCCAGCATTTT. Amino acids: CASSRPEGRVMTQHF. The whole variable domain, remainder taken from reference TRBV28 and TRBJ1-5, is DVKVTQSSRYLVKRTGEKVFLECVQDMDHENMFWYRQDPGLGLRLIYFSYDVKMKEKGDIPEGYSVSREKKERFSLILESASTNQTSMYLCASSRPEGRVMTQHFGDGTRLSIL.